Listed below are T cell receptor beta chains from one sample, sequenced in a study of control samples from healthy donors and cancer patients. TCRdb's copy holds only in-frame clones and misses some; the assay was immunoSEQ multiplex PCR. The sample shows 130,000 to 150,000 clones, more than 85% of them seen only once. The sample was blood. The receptors originated from a man aged 18 to 29 in good health. Both conserved end residues are part of each CDR3. The order of the fields is V gene, J gene, CDR3 protein.

v_call: TRBV27
j_call: TRBJ2-1
cdr3_aa: CASSLSPSGGTYNEQFF

v_call: TRBV7-7
j_call: TRBJ2-3
cdr3_aa: CASSPGRSDTQYF

v_call: TRBV27
j_call: TRBJ1-2
cdr3_aa: CASRPPATPYNYGYTF

v_call: TRBV28
j_call: TRBJ1-1
cdr3_aa: CASSLKGGFEAFF

v_call: TRBV27
j_call: TRBJ2-4
cdr3_aa: CASSLEGGIQYF

v_call: TRBV6-1
j_call: TRBJ1-3
cdr3_aa: CASSEASRGDGNTIYF

v_call: TRBV27
j_call: TRBJ2-7
cdr3_aa: CASRREAGTGVRAYEQYF

v_call: TRBV13
j_call: TRBJ1-1
cdr3_aa: CASSGYRNTEAFF

v_call: TRBV2
j_call: TRBJ1-2
cdr3_aa: CASTRDEEFEGYTF

v_call: TRBV7-6
j_call: TRBJ2-3
cdr3_aa: CASSLAPNLGSDTQYF

v_call: TRBV5-8
j_call: TRBJ2-3
cdr3_aa: CASSGSVTDTQYF

v_call: TRBV6-5
j_call: TRBJ1-2
cdr3_aa: CASTRTPNYGYTF

v_call: TRBV5-6
j_call: TRBJ2-1
cdr3_aa: CASSFNPPNEQFF

v_call: TRBV29-1
j_call: TRBJ1-4
cdr3_aa: CSGGQEDSLFF

v_call: TRBV4-3
j_call: TRBJ2-5
cdr3_aa: CASSPGTLVYQETQYF

v_call: TRBV5-1
j_call: TRBJ2-1
cdr3_aa: CASSQNPRATRNEQFF

v_call: TRBV4-1
j_call: TRBJ1-6
cdr3_aa: CASSQSTGDDSPLHF

v_call: TRBV5-6
j_call: TRBJ2-3
cdr3_aa: CASSLVGRADTQYF

v_call: TRBV27
j_call: TRBJ2-7
cdr3_aa: CASSLSRGPYEQYF

v_call: TRBV12-5
j_call: TRBJ2-3
cdr3_aa: CASGFGTGSGTDTQYF

v_call: TRBV7-3
j_call: TRBJ2-3
cdr3_aa: CASSAGGTDTQYF

v_call: TRBV6-5
j_call: TRBJ1-1
cdr3_aa: CASSPTGRTEAFF

v_call: TRBV3-1/TRBV3-2
j_call: TRBJ2-5
cdr3_aa: CASSLSGETQYF

v_call: TRBV4-3
j_call: TRBJ2-5
cdr3_aa: CASSQDLGVAGVGETQYF

v_call: TRBV24-1
j_call: TRBJ1-3
cdr3_aa: CATSGGASSGNTIYF

v_call: TRBV3-1/TRBV3-2
j_call: TRBJ1-1
cdr3_aa: CASSHGTRGNTEAFF

v_call: TRBV5-1
j_call: TRBJ2-3
cdr3_aa: CASSLGPTSTDTQYF

v_call: TRBV2
j_call: TRBJ1-2
cdr3_aa: CASRGQIRGYTF

v_call: TRBV11-2
j_call: TRBJ2-5
cdr3_aa: CASSAPGDSQETQYF

v_call: TRBV30
j_call: TRBJ1-1
cdr3_aa: CAWSVLKGTEAFF

v_call: TRBV10-3
j_call: TRBJ1-2
cdr3_aa: CAISESTENYGYTF

v_call: TRBV7-6
j_call: TRBJ1-1
cdr3_aa: CASSLAPGATNTEAFF

v_call: TRBV12-3/TRBV12-4
j_call: TRBJ2-1
cdr3_aa: CASSLGINEQFF

v_call: TRBV5-1
j_call: TRBJ1-5
cdr3_aa: CASSLNGASNQPQHF

v_call: TRBV6-5
j_call: TRBJ2-7
cdr3_aa: CASSFVEYEQYF

v_call: TRBV29-1
j_call: TRBJ2-1
cdr3_aa: CSVEFVANEQFF

v_call: TRBV6-5
j_call: TRBJ2-1
cdr3_aa: CASTAGGGNNEQFF

v_call: TRBV27
j_call: TRBJ2-6
cdr3_aa: CASTSPLGAARSGANVLTF

v_call: TRBV30
j_call: TRBJ2-5
cdr3_aa: CAWSALKETQYF

v_call: TRBV11-2
j_call: TRBJ1-5
cdr3_aa: CASSPSGGGTDSNQPQHF

v_call: TRBV19
j_call: TRBJ2-4
cdr3_aa: CASSPILWGELAKNIQYF

v_call: TRBV19
j_call: TRBJ1-5
cdr3_aa: CASQQFRTGSQPQHF

v_call: TRBV4-3
j_call: TRBJ1-2
cdr3_aa: CASSQDRAGDLYGYTF